These 10 T cell receptor beta chains came from one sample sequenced in a study of breast tumors, draining lymph nodes, adjacent tissues. TCRdb re-called the multiplex PCR reads with MiXCR, one entry per CDR3 protein. The sample yields approximately 130,000 distinct CDR3 sequences, 21% seen once. Samples came from axillary lymph nodes draining the breast cancer. Source material: axillary lymph node tissue. The receptors were sampled from a female donor with breast cancer. Some clones in this sample may be carry-over from other donors' samples.

In its sample, this clonotype was seen many times. The junction differs from germline at one of its ends, possibly a read error. This chain uses TRBV9 with TRBJ1-6; D perhaps matches TRBD1 (6 bases). Germline V gives CDR1 SGDLS, CDR2 YYNGEE. The CDR3 consists of 14 residues. The CDR3 bases are TGTGCCAGCAGCGCGCAGGGGAGTAATTCGCCCCTCCACTTT. Protein product: CASSAQGSNSPLHF.

At least ten counts were recorded for this clonotype. J is TRBJ2-7 and V is TRBV7-9, with 9 bases lining up with TRBD1. The length of the CDR3 is 16 residues. The junction had 10 bases not matched to a gene; V was cut back by 6 bases and J by 1 base. CDR1 is SEHNR and CDR2 is FQNEAQ in the germline V gene (reference sequence). CDR3 DNA: TGTGCCAGCAGTCTGACAGGGGGGATATTGTCCTACGAGCAGTACTTC. It is translated as CASSLTGGILSYEQYF. Drawing the rest from reference TRBV7-9 and TRBJ2-7, the complete variable domain is DTGVSQNPRHKITKRGQNVTFRCDPISEHNRLYWYRQTLGQGPEFLTYFQNEAQLEKSRLLSDRFSAERPKGSFSTLEIQRTEQGDSAMYLCASSLTGGILSYEQYFGPGTRLTVT.

This clonotype has at least ten counts. The chain couples TRBV27 to TRBJ2-1; D remains unclear. Per germline, CDR1 MNHEY and CDR2 SMNVEV (reference sequence). Trimming left V 8 bases short and J 6 bases short, with 17 bases between. This CDR3 spans 14 amino acids. The CDR3 protein is CASCMYRGSNEQFF. CDR3 coding DNA: TGTGCCAGCTGCATGTACAGAGGATCCAATGAGCAGTTCTTC.

This clonotype was recorded many times. The chain couples TRBV6-1 to TRBJ2-1; tentative D call: TRBD2 (5 bases). The CDR3 covers 11 residues. Looked up from germline, CDR1 is MNHNS and CDR2 is SASEGT. The ends were cut back, 6 bases at V and 6 bases at J, with 6 bases in the middle. CDR3 loop: CASRSGNEQFF. CDR3 DNA sequence: TGTGCCAGCAGGAGCGGCAATGAGCAGTTCTTC.

This clonotype was observed many times. J is TRBJ2-3 and V is TRBV9; 7 nucleotides match TRBD1. Germline-derived CDR1 and CDR2 are SGDLS and YYNGEE. CDR3 size: 18 residues. V shed 1 base and J 5 bases; nucleotides not matched to a gene: 16. CDR3 DNA: TGTGCCAGCAGCGTACTCCCTCCGGGTAGGGGGCCTGTAGATACGCAGTATTTT. It specifies CASSVLPPGRGPVDTQYF. Full variable domain (remainder filled in from reference TRBV9 and TRBJ2-3): DSGVTQTPKHLITATGQRVTLRCSPRSGDLSVYWYQQSLDQGLQFLIQYYNGEERAKGNILERFSAQQFPDLHSELNLSSLELGDSALYFCASSVLPPGRGPVDTQYFGPGTRLTVL.

The V gene is TRBV11-2, the J gene TRBJ1-1, with a tentative D call TRBD1 (5 bases). The V gene's germline CDR1 is SGHAT and CDR2 FQNNGV. V gave up 5 bases and J gave up 7 bases, with 11 bases separating them. This CDR3 is built from 12 residues. Written as DNA, the CDR3 is TGTGCCAGCAGCAGGACACCGTATGAAGCTTTCTTT. It specifies CASSRTPYEAFF. Complete variable domain (other parts from reference TRBV11-2 and TRBJ1-1): EAGVAQSPRYKIIEKRQSVAFWCNPISGHATLYWYQQILGQGPKLLIQFQNNGVVDDSQLPKDRFSAERLKGVDSTLKIQPAKLEDSAVYLCASSRTPYEAFFGQGTRLTVV.

As to this clonotype: A read error is possible here, since a much larger clone lies one base away. V usage is TRBV3-1 and J usage is TRBJ1-2; maybe TRBD1 (5 bases). Germline CDR1 LGHDT, CDR2 YNNKEL (reference sequence). The CDR3 covers 15 residues. Here the CDR3 reads CASSQAMGRNYGHTF. CDR3 bases: TGTGCCAGCAGCCAAGCGATGGGACGGAACTATGGCCACACCTTC.

The sample holds many counts of this clonotype. The CDR3 here is CASSVGSDQPQHF. The CDR3 coding sequence is TGTGCCAGCAGCGTAGGGTCGGATCAGCCCCAGCATTTT. The V call is TRBV9, the J call TRBJ1-5; D remains ambiguous. The CDR3 covers 13 residues. Germline CDR1 reads SGDLS; CDR2 reads YYNGEE. V shed 0 bases and J shed 5 bases, with 6 bases lying between them.

To note about this clonotype: This may come from a read error, since a much larger clone is one base off. The rearrangement links TRBV30 to TRBJ2-7, with D uncertain. Between the trimmed V and J ends, which lost 2 bases and 6 bases, there was a span of 8 bases. The CDR3 is 11 residues long. The germline gives CDR1 GTSNPN, CDR2 SVGIG (reference sequence). The CDR3, as DNA: TGTGCCTGGAGTCTGGAGACCGAGCAGTACTTC. Protein sequence: CAWSLETEQYF.

CDR3 in DNA: TGTGCCAGCAGTTTTGCGGGACCGAACACCGGGGAGCTGTTTTTT. Its translation: CASSFAGPNTGELFF. The genes are TRBV12-3 or TRBV12-4 and TRBJ2-2; perhaps TRBD2 as D (6 bases). Trimming cost V 3 bases and J 0 bases, with 8 bases left between them. This CDR3 comprises 15 residues.